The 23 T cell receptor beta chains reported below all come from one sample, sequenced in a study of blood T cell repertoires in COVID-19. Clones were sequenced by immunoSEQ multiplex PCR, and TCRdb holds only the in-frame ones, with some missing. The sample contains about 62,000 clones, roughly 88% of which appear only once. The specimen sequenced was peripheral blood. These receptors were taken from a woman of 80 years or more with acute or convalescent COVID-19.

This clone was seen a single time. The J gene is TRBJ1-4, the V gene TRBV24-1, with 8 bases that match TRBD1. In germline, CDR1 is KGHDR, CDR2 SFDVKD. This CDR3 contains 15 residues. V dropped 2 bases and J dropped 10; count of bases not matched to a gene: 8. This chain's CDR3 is CATSDSGTGGVKLFF. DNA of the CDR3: TGTGCCACCAGTGATTCCGGGACAGGAGGGGTAAAACTGTTTTTT.

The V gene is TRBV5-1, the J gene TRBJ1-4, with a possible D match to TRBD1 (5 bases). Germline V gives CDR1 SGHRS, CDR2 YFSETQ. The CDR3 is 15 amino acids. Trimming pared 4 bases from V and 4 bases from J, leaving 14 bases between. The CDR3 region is CASSGGSGDNEKLFF. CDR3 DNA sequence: TGCGCCAGCAGCGGGGGGTCCGGGGATAATGAAAAACTGTTTTTT.

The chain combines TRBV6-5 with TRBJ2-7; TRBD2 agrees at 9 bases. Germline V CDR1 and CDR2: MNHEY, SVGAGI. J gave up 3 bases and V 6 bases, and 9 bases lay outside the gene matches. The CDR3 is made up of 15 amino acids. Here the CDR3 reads CASSPGTSLRYEQYF. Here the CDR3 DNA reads TGTGCCAGCAGCCCCGGGACTAGCCTCCGCTACGAGCAGTACTTC.

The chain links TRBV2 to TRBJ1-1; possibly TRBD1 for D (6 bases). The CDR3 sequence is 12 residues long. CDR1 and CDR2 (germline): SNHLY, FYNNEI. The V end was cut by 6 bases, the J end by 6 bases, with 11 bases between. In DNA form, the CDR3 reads TGTGCCAGCAGCCACGGGGGGCCTGAAGCTTTCTTT. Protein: CASSHGGPEAFF.

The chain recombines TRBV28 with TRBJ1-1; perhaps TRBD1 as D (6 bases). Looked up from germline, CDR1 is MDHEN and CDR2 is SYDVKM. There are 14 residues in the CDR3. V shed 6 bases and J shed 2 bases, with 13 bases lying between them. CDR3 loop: CASSPPGANTEAFF. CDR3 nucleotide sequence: TGTGCCAGCAGCCCCCCAGGGGCCAACACTGAAGCTTTCTTT.

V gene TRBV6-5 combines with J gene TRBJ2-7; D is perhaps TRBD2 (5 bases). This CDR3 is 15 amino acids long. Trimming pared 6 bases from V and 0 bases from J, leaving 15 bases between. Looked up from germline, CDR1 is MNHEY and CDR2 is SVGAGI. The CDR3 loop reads CASSQREGFSYEQYF. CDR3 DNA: TGTGCCAGCAGCCAACGAGAGGGTTTCTCCTACGAGCAGTACTTC.

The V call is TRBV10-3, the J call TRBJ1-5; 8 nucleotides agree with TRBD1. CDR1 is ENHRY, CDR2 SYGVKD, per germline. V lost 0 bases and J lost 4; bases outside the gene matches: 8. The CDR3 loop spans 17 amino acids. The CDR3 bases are TGTGCCATCAGTGAGTCGAAGGCCAGGGGGCTTAATCAGCCCCAGCATTTT. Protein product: CAISESKARGLNQPQHF.

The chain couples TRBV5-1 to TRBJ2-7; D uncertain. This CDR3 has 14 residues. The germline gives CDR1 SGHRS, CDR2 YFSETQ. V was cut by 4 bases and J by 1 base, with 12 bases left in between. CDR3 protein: CASSPTRLSYEQYF. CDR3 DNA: TGCGCCAGCAGCCCCACGCGGTTATCCTACGAGCAGTACTTC.

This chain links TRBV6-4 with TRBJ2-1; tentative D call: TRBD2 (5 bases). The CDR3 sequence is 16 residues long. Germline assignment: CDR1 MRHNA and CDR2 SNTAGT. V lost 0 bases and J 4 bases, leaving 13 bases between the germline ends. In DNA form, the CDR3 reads TGTGCCAGCAGTGACTCCGGTTACGGAGGATACAATGAGCAGTTCTTC. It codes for CASSDSGYGGYNEQFF.

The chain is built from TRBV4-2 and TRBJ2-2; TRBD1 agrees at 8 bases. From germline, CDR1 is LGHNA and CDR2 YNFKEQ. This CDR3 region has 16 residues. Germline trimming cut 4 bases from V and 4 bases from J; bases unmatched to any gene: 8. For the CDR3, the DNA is TGTGCCAGCAGCCGAAGTACTGGACAGGGCACCGGGGAGCTGTTTTTT. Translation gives CASSRSTGQGTGELFF.

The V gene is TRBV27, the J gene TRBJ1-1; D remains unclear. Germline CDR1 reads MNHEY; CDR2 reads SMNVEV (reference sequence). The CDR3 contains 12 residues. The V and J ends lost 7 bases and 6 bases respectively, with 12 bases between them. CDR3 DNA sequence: TGTGCCAGCAAAGGCCCAGGCGCTGAAGCTTTCTTT. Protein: CASKGPGAEAFF.

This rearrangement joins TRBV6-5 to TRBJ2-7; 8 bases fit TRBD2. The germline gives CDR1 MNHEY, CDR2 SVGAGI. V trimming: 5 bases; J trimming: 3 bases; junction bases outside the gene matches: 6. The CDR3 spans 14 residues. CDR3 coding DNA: TGTGCCAGCAGTCGGACTAGCAGAGACTACGAGCAGTACTTC. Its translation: CASSRTSRDYEQYF.

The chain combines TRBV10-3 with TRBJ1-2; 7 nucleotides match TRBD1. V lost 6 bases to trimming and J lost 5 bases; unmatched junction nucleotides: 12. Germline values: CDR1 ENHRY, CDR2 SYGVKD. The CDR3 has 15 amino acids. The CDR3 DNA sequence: TGTGCCATCAGGGACGTACAGGGGAAGGAGTATGGCTACACCTTC. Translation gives CAIRDVQGKEYGYTF.

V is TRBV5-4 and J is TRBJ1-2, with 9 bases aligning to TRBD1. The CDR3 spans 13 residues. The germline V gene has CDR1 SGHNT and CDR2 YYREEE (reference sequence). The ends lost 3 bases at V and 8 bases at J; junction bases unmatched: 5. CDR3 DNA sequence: TGTGCCAGCAGCTCCTGGACAGGGGACGGCTACACCTTC. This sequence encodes CASSSWTGDGYTF.

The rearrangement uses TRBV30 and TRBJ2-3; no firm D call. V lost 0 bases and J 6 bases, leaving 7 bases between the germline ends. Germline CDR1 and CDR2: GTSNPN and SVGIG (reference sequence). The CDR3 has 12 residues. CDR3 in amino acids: CAWSVLRDTQYF. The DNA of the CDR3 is TGTGCCTGGAGTGTACTGAGGGATACGCAGTATTTT.

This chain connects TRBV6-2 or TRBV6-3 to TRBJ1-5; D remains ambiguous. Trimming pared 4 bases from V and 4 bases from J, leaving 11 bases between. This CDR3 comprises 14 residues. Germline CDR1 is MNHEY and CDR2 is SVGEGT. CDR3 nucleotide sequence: TGTGCCAGCAGTTCAGATCGGCGGAATCAGCCCCAGCATTTT. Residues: CASSSDRRNQPQHF.

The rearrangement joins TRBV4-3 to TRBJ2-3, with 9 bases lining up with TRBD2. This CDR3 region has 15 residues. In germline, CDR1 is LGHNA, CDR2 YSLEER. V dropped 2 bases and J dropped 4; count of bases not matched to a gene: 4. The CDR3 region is CASSQFSGGADTQYF. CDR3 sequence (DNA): TGCGCCAGCAGCCAATTTAGCGGGGGTGCAGATACGCAGTATTTT.

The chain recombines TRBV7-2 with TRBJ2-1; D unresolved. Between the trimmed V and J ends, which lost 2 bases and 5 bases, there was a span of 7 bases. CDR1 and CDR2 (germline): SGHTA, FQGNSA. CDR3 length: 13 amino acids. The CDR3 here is CASSLSRDNEQFF. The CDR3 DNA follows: TGTGCCAGCAGCTTATCCCGAGACAATGAGCAGTTCTTC.

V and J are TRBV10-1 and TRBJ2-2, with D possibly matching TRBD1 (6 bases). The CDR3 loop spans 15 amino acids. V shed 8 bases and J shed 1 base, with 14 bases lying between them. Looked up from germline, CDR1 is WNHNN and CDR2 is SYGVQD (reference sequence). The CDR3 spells CASGTQGLNTGELFF. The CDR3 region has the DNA TGCGCCAGCGGAACCCAGGGGTTGAACACCGGGGAGCTGTTTTTT.

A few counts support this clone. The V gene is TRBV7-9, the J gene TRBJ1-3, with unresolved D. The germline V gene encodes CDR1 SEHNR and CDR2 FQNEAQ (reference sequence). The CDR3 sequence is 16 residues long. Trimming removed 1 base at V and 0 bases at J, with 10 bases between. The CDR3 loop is CASSLESHSSGNTIYF. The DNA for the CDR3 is TGTGCCAGCAGCTTAGAAAGTCACAGCTCTGGAAACACCATATATTTT.

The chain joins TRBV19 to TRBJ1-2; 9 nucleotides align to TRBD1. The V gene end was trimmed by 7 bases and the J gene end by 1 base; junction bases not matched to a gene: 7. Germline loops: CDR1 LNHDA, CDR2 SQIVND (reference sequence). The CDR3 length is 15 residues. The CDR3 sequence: CASTRDRERNYGYTF. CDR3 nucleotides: TGTGCCAGTACCAGGGACAGGGAACGTAACTATGGCTACACCTTC.

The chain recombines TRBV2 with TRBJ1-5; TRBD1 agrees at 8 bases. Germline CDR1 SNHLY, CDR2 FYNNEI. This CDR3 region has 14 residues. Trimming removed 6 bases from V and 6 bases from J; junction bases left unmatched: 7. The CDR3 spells CASRGTGVVQPQHF. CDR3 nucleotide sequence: TGTGCCAGCAGGGGGACAGGAGTCGTTCAGCCCCAGCATTTT.

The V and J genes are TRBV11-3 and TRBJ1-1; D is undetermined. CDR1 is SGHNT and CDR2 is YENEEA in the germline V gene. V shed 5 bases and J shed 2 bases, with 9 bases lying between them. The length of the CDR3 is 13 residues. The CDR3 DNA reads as TGTGCCAGCAGCCAAACAGCAAACACTGAAGCTTTCTTT. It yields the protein CASSQTANTEAFF.